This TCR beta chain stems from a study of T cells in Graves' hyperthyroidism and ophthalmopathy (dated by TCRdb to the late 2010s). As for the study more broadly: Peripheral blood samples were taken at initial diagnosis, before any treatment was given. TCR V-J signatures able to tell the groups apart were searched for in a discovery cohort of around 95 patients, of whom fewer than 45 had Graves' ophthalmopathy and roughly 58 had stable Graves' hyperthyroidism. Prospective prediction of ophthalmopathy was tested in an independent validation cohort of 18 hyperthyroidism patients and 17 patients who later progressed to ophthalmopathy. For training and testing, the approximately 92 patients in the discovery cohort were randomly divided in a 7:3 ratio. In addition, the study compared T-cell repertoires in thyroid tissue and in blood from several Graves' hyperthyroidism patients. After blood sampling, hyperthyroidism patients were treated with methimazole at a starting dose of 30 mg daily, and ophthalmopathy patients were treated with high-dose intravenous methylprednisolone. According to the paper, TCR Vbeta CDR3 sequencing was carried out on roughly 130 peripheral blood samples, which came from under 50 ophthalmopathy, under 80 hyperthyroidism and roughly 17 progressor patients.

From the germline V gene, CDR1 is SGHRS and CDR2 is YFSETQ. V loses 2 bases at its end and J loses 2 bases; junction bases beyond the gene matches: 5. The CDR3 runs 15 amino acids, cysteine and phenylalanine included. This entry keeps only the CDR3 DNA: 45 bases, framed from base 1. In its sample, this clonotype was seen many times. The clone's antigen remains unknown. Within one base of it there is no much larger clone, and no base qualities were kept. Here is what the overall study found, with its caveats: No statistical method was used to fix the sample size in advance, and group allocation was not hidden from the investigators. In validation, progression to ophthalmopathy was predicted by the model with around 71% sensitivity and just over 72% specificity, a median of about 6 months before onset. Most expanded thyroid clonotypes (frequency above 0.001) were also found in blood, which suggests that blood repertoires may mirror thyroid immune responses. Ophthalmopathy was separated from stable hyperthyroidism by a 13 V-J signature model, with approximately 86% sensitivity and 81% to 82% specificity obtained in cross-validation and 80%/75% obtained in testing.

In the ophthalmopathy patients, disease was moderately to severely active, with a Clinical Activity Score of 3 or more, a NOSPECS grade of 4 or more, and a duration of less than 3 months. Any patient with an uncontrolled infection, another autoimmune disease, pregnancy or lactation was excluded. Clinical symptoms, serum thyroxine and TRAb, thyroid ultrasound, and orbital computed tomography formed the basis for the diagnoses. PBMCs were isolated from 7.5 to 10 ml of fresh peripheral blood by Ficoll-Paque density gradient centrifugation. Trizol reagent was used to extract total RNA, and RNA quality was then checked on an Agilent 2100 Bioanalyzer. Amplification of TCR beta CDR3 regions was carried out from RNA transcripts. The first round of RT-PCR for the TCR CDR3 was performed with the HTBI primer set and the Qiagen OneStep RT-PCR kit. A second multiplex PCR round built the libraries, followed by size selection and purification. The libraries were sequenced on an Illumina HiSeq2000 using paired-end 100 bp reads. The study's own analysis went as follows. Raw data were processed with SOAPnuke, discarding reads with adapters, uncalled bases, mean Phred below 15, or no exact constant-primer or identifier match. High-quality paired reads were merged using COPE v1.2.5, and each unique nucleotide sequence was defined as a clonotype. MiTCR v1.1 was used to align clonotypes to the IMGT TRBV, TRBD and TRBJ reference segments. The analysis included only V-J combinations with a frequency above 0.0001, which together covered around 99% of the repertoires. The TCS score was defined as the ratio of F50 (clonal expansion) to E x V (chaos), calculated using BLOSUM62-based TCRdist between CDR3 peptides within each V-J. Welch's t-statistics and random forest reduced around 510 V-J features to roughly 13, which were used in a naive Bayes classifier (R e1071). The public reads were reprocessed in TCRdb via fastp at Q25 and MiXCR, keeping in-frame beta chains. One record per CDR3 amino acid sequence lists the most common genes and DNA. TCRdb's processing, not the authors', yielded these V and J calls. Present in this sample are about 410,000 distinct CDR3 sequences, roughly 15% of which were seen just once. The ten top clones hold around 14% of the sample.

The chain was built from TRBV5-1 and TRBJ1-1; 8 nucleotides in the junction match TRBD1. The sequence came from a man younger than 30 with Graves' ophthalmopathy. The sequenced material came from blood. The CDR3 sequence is CASSFWTGSNTEAFF. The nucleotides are TGCGCCAGCAGCTTCTGGACAGGGTCCAACACTGAAGCTTTCTTT.